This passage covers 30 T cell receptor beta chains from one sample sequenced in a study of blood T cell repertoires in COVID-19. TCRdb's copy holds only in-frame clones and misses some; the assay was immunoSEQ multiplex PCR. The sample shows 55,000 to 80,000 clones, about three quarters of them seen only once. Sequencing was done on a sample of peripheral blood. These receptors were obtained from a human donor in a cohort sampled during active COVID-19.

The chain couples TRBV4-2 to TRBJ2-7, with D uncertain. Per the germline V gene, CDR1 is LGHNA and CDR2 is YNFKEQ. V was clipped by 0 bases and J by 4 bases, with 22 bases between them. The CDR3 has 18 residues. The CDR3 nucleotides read TGTGCCAGCAGCCAAGAACAGTCGACCGGTCCCAACTCGTACGAGCAGTACTTC. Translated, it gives CASSQEQSTGPNSYEQYF.

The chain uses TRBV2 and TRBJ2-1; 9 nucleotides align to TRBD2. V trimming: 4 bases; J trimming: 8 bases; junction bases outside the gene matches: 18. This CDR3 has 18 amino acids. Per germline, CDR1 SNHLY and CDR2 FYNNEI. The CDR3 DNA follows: TGTGCCAGCAGTGTACTCCGGCGGGGGGGATTTTTATACGATGAGCAGTTCTTC. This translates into CASSVLRRGGFLYDEQFF.

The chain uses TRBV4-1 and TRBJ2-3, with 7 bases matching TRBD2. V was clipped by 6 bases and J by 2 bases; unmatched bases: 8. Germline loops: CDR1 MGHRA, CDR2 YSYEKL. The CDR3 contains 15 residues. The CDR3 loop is CASRPGLSITDTQYF. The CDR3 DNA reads TGCGCCAGCAGACCGGGACTATCAATCACAGATACGCAGTATTTT.

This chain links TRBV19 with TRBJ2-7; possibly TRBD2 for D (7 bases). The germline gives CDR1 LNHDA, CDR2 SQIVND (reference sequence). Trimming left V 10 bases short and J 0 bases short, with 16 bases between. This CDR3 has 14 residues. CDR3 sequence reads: CATQRRGGSYEQYF. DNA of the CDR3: TGTGCCACTCAAAGGAGGGGGGGCTCCTACGAGCAGTACTTC. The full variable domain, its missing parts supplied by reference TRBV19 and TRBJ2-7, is DGGITQSPKYLFRKEGQNVTLSCEQNLNHDAMYWYRQDPGQGLRLIYYSQIVNDFQKGDIAEGYSVSREKKESFPLTVTSAQKNPTAFYLCATQRRGGSYEQYFGPGTRLTVT.

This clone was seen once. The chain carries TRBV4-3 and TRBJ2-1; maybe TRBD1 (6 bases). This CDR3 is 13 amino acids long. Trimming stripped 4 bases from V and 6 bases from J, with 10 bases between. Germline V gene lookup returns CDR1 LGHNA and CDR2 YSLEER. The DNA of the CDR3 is TGCGCCAGCAGCCTAAGGGGGATCAATGAGCAGTTCTTC. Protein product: CASSLRGINEQFF.

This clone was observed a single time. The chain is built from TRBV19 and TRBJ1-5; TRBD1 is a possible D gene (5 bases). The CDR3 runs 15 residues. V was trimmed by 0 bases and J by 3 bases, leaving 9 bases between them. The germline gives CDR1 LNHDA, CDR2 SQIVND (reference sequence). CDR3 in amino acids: CASSIDGGNNQPQHF. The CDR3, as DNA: TGTGCCAGTAGTATAGACGGGGGAAACAATCAGCCCCAGCATTTT. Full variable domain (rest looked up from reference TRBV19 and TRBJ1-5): DGGITQSPKYLFRKEGQNVTLSCEQNLNHDAMYWYRQDPGQGLRLIYYSQIVNDFQKGDIAEGYSVSREKKESFPLTVTSAQKNPTAFYLCASSIDGGNNQPQHFGDGTRLSIL.

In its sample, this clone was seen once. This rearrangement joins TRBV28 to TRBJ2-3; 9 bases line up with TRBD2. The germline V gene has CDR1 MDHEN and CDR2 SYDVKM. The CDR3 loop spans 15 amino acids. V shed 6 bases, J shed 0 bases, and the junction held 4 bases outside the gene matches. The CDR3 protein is CASRSAGGSTDTQYF. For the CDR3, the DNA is TGTGCCAGCAGATCCGCGGGGGGGAGCACAGATACGCAGTATTTT.

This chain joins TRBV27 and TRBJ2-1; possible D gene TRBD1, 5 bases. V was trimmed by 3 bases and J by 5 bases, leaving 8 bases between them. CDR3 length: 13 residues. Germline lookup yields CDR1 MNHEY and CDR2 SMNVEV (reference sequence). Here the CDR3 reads CASSLLRDNEQFF. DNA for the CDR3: TGTGCCAGCAGTTTGCTCAGGGACAATGAGCAGTTCTTC.

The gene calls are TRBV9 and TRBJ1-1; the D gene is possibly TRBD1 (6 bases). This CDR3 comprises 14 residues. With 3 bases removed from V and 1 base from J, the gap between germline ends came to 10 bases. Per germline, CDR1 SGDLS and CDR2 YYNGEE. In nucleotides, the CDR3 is TGTGCCAGCAGCGGCCTGGACAGGAACACTGAAGCTTTCTTT. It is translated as CASSGLDRNTEAFF.

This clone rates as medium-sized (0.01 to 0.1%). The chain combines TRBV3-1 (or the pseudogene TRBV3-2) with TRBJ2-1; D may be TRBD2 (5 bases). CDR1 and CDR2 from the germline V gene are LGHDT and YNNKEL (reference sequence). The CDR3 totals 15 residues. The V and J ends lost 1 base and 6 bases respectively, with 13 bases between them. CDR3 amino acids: CASSQAWGEGNEQFF. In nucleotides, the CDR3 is TGTGCCAGCAGCCAAGCTTGGGGAGAGGGCAATGAGCAGTTCTTC.

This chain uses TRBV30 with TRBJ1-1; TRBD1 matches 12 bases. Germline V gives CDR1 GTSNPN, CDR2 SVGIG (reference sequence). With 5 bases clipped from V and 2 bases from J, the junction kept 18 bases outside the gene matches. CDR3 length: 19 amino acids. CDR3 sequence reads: CAWDLVSVGTGGGNTEAFF. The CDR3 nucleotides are TGTGCCTGGGACCTCGTTAGCGTCGGGACAGGGGGCGGAAACACTGAAGCTTTCTTT.

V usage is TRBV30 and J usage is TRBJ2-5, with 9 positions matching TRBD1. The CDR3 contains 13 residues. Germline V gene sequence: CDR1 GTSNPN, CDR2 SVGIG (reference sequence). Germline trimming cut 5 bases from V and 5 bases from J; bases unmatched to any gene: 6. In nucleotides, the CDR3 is TGTGCCTGGGGCACAGGGGGCGCGGAGACCCAGTACTTC. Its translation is CAWGTGGAETQYF.

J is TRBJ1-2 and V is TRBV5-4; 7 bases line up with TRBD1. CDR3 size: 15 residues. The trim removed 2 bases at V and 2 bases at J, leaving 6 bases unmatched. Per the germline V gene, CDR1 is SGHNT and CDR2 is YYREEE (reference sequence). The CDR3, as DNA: TGTGCCAGCAGCTTTCGGACAGGTCCCAACTATGGCTACACCTTC. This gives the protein CASSFRTGPNYGYTF.

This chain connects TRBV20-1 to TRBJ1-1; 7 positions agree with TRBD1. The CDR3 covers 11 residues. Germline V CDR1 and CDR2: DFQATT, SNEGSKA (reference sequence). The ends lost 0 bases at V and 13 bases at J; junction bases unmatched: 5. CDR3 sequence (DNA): TGCAGTGCTAGAGATCCCGACAGGGTTTTCTTT. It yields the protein CSARDPDRVFF.

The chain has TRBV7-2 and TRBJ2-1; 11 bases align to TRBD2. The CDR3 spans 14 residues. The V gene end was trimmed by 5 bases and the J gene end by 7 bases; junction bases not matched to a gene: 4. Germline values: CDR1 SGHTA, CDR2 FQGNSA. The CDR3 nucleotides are TGTGCCAGCAGCCCTAGCGGGGGGTTTAATGAGCAGTTCTTC. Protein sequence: CASSPSGGFNEQFF.

Here the CDR3 reads CASSTGASGNTIYF. CDR3 coding DNA: TGTGCCAGTAGCACAGGGGCCTCTGGAAACACCATATATTTT. The rearrangement links TRBV19 to TRBJ1-3; the match to TRBD1 covers 7 bases. In germline, CDR1 is LNHDA, CDR2 SQIVND (reference sequence). Trimming at V came to 6 bases and at J to 0 bases, leaving 2 bases not matched to a gene. The CDR3 sequence is 14 residues long.

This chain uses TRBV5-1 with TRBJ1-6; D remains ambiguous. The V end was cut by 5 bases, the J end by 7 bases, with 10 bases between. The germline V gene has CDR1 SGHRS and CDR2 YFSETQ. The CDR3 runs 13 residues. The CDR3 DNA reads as TGCGCCAGCAGATTACGAGAGAATTCACCCCTCCACTTT. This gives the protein CASRLRENSPLHF.

The CDR3 sequence: CASSLSQDYGYTF. The DNA for the CDR3 is TGTGCCAGCAGCTTATCCCAGGACTATGGCTACACCTTC. V and J are TRBV7-9 and TRBJ1-2, with D uncertain. Between the trimmed V and J ends, which lost 2 bases and 3 bases, there was a span of 7 bases. The germline V gene encodes CDR1 SEHNR and CDR2 FQNEAQ (reference sequence). This CDR3 spans 13 amino acids.

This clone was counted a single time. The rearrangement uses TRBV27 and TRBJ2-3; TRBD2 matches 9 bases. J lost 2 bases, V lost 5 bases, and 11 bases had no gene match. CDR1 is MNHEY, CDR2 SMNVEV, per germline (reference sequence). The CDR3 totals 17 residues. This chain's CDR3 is CASSPSGTSFDTDTQYF. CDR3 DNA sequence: TGTGCCAGCAGTCCGTCCGGGACTAGCTTTGACACAGATACGCAGTATTTT.

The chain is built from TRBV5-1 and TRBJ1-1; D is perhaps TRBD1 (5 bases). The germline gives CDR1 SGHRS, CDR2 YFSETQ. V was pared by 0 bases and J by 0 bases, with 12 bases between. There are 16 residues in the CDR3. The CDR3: CASSLEGAAMNTEAFF. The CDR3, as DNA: TGCGCCAGCAGCTTGGAAGGGGCGGCCATGAACACTGAAGCTTTCTTT.

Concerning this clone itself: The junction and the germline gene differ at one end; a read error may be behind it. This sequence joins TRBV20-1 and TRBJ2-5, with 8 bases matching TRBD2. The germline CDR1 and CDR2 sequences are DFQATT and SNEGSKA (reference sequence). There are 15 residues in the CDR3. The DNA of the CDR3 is TGCAGTACTAGTCCATTAGCGGGGCAGAAGGAGACCCAGTACTTC. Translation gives CSTSPLAGQKETQYF.

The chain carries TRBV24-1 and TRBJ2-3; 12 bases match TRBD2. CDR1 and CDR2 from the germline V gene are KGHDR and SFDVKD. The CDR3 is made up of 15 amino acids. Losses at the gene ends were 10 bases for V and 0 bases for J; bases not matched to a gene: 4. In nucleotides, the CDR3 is TGTGCCACGGGACTAGCGGGCGCTAGCACAGATACGCAGTATTTT. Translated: CATGLAGASTDTQYF.

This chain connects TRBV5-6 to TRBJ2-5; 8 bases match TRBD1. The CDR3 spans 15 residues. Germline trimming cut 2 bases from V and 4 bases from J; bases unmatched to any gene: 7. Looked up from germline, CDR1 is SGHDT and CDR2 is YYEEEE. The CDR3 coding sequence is TGTGCCAGCAGCTTCAACGACAGGGGCAGAGAGACCCAGTACTTC. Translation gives CASSFNDRGRETQYF.

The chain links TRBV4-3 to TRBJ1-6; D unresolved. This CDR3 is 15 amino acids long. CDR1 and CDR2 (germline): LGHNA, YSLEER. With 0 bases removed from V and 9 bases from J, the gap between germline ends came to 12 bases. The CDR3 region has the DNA TGCGCCAGCAGCCAAGAGTCGGGGTGGGCTTCACCCCTCCACTTT. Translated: CASSQESGWASPLHF.

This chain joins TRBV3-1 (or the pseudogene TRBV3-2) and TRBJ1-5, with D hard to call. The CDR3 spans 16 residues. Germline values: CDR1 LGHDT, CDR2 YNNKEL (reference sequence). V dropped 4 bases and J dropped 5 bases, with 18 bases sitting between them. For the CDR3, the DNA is TGTGCCAGCAGCCTTCTCTGTCTTTGGCATCATCAGCCCCAGCATTTT. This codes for CASSLLCLWHHQPQHF.

CDR3 nucleotides: TGTGCCAGCAGCCCCGCTGCACAGGGAAGGAACACCGGGGAGCTGTTTTTT. It is translated as CASSPAAQGRNTGELFF. The genes are TRBV13 and TRBJ2-2; the D gene is possibly TRBD1 (6 bases). Germline loops: CDR1 PRHDT, CDR2 FYEKMQ (reference sequence). Deletions cut 5 bases from V and 1 base from J, with 17 bases between. The length of the CDR3 is 17 residues.

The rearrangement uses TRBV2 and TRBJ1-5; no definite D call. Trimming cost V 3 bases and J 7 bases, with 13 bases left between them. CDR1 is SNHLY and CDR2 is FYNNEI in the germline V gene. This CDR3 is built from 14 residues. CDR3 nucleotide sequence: TGTGCCAGCAGTGATAGAGGGCGGTACCAGCCCCAGCATTTT. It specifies CASSDRGRYQPQHF. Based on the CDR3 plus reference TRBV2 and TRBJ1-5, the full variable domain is EPEVTQTPSHQVTQMGQEVILRCVPISNHLYFYWYRQILGQKVEFLVSFYNNEISEKSEIFDDQFSVERPDGSNFTLKIRSTKLEDSAMYFCASSDRGRYQPQHFGDGTRLSIL.

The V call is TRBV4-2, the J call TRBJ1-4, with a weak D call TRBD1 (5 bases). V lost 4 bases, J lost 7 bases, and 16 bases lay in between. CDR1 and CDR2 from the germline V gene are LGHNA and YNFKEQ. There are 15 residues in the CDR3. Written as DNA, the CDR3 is TGTGCCAGCAGCCGGTCGGCGGACACGGCTGAAAAACTGTTTTTT. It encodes CASSRSADTAEKLFF.

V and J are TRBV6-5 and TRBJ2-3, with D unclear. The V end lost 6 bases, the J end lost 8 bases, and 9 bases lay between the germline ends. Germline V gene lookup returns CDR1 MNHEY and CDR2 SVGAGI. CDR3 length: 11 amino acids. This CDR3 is CASSTESTQYF. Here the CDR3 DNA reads TGTGCCAGCAGCACAGAGAGTACGCAGTATTTT.

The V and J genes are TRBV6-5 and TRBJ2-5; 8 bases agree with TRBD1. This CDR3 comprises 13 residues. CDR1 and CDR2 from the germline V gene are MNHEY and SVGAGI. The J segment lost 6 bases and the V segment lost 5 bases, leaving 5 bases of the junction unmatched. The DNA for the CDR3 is TGTGCCAGCAGTACCAGGGGGCAAAAGACCCAGTACTTC. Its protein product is CASSTRGQKTQYF.